The rows below give T cell receptor beta chains drawn from one sample of a study of OX40 agonist ivuxolimab in advanced cancers. Sequenced by immunoSEQ multiplex PCR; TCRdb stores in-frame clones only, minus some. This table holds tens of thousands of clones, 65% to 75% found once. The sample consisted of CD4+ or CD8+ T cells sorted from blood, taken in a trial of the OX40 agonist ivuxolimab. These receptors were taken from an adult with an advanced solid tumor such as melanoma, head and neck, liver or kidney cancer. The CDR3 runs from the conserved cysteine through the conserved F or W. Each record gives: CDR3 DNA, CDR3 protein, J gene, clone size, D gene, V gene. D genes are given only for firm matches. A row's size may be missing; if present it is once, few, many or a size class.

TGTGCCACCTACAGGGAGGTGGCTTTCTTT	CATYREVAFF	TRBJ1-1	few	-	TRBV2
TGTGCCAGCAGTTACGTCCCTAGGGGGATCGGGGAGCTGTTTTTT	CASSYVPRGIGELFF	TRBJ2-2	-	-	TRBV6-5
TGTGCCAGCAGAATCGATAGCGGGGCTCCAGATACGCAGTATTTT	CASRIDSGAPDTQYF	TRBJ2-3	-	TRBD2	TRBV7-9
TGTGCCAGCAGCCCCAGACAGGGGGCTATGATTAATGAGCAGTTCTTC	CASSPRQGAMINEQFF	TRBJ2-1	-	TRBD1	TRBV5-6
TGCGCCAGCAGCTTGTTGGGGCTACAAGAGACCCAGTACTTC	CASSLLGLQETQYF	TRBJ2-5	-	-	TRBV5-1
TGTGCCAGCAGCTTACGGATTTCTCAGGGTGCGGGAAACACCATATATTTT	CASSLRISQGAGNTIYF	TRBJ1-3	-	-	TRBV7-9
TGTGCCAGCAGTTCGCAGGGTATCGGGTCCGGAAACACCATATATTTT	CASSSQGIGSGNTIYF	TRBJ1-3	-	-	TRBV28
TGCGCCAGCAGTCAATCGCCCTCCCGGAATGAGCAGTTCTTC	CASSQSPSRNEQFF	TRBJ2-1	once	-	TRBV23-1
TGCAGCGTGGTCCGACAGGCCTTGGTCTCGAACACTGAAGCTTTCTTT	CSVVRQALVSNTEAFF	TRBJ1-1	-	-	TRBV29-1
TGTGCCAGCAGCCGGGGCCCGCCTAGAATTGCAACTAATGAAAAACTGTTTTTT	CASSRGPPRIATNEKLFF	TRBJ1-4	once	-	TRBV7-2
TGTGCCTGGAGTGCCATCTCAGGAATCAATCAGCCCCAGCATTTT	CAWSAISGINQPQHF	TRBJ1-5	-	-	TRBV30
TGTGCCAGCAGCTTGACAGATACGCAGTATTTT	CASSLTDTQYF	TRBJ2-3	-	-	TRBV5-6
TGTGCCAGCAGTTTGGACTATGGCTACACCTTC	CASSLDYGYTF	TRBJ1-2	-	-	TRBV28
TGTGCCAGTCGAATACACACTGAAGCTTTCTTT	CASRIHTEAFF	TRBJ1-1	once	-	TRBV28
TGTGCCAGCAGCGCCACCCCAAGGCCGACAGGGGGTTGGAATCAGCCCCAGCATTTT	CASSATPRPTGGWNQPQHF	TRBJ1-5	-	TRBD1	TRBV7-2
TGTGCCAGCAGCGAACTACCCAGGGGGCAAGCTTTCTTT	CASSELPRGQAFF	TRBJ1-1	-	TRBD1	TRBV5-4
TGTGCCAGCAGCTTAGGGGGGAGCGGAGAGACCCAGTACTTC	CASSLGGSGETQYF	TRBJ2-5	-	-	TRBV11-2
TGTGCCAGCAGTTACTCGGGGGGTTCGGGAGAGCAGTACTTC	CASSYSGGSGEQYF	TRBJ2-7	-	-	TRBV6-5
TGCGCCCCCCGGGACAGGGTGAGTCAGCCCCAGCATTTT	CAPRDRVSQPQHF	TRBJ1-5	-	TRBD1	TRBV5-1
TGTGCCAGCAGCCCGTACCAAGAGACCCAGTACTTC	CASSPYQETQYF	TRBJ2-5	-	-	TRBV7-3
TGCGCCAGCAGAGCGGGGGGGCAATTAGAGACCCAGTACTTC	CASRAGGQLETQYF	TRBJ2-5	few	TRBD2	TRBV5-1
TGTGCCAGCAGCCACGGTCTGGGGGATCAGCCCCAGCATTTT	CASSHGLGDQPQHF	TRBJ1-5	-	-	TRBV5-8
TGTGCCAGCAGCTTTTTAGGTCAGGCAGATACGCAGTATTTT	CASSFLGQADTQYF	TRBJ2-3	many	-	TRBV11-2
TGTGCCAGCAGTTCTAGGGGGCGATCCGGGACTGAAGCTTTCTTT	CASSSRGRSGTEAFF	TRBJ1-1	-	TRBD1	TRBV7-2
TGTGCCAGCAGCTTGGGAGGGGGGGCGAACACTGAAGCTTTCTTT	CASSLGGGANTEAFF	TRBJ1-1	medium-sized	-	TRBV5-6
TGTGCCAGCAGCTCTAGCTCAGATACGCAGTATTTT	CASSSSSDTQYF	TRBJ2-3	-	-	TRBV7-2
TGTGCCAGCAGCTTAGAAAGCTTTAGGGATACGCAGTATTTT	CASSLESFRDTQYF	TRBJ2-3	-	-	TRBV7-9
TGTGCCAGCAGCTTTCGGGAGACCCAGTACTTC	CASSFRETQYF	TRBJ2-5	few	-	TRBV7-9